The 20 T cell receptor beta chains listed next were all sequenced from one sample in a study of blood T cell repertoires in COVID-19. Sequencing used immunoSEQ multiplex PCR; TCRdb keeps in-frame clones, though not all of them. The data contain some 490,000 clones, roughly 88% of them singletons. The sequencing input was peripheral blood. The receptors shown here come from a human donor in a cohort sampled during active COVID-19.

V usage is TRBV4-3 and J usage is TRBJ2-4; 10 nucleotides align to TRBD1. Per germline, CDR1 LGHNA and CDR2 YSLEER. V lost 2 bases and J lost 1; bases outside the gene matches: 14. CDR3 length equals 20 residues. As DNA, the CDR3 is TGCGCCAGCAGCCAATTCGGGGGACAGGGGAGTTCAAAGGCCAAAAACATTCAGTACTTC. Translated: CASSQFGGQGSSKAKNIQYF.

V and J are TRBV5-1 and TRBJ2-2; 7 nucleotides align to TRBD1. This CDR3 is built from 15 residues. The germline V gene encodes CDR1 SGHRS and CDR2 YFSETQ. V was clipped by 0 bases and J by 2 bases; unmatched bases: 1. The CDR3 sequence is CASSLGGGNTGELFF. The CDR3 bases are TGCGCCAGCAGCTTGGGAGGGGGCAACACCGGGGAGCTGTTTTTT.

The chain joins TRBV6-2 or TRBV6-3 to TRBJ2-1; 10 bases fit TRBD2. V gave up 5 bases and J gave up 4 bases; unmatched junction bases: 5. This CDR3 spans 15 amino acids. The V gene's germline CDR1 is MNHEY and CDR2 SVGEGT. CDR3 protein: CASSRTSGTYNEQFF. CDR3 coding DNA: TGTGCCAGCAGTCGTACTAGCGGGACTTACAATGAGCAGTTCTTC.

For the CDR3, the DNA is TGTGCCAGCAGCCCTTCTTGGAGCACTGAAGCTTTCTTT. Its protein is CASSPSWSTEAFF. J is TRBJ1-1 and V is TRBV7-2; D gene uncertain. Germline CDR1 and CDR2: SGHTA and FQGNSA. This CDR3 has 13 amino acids. With 5 bases removed from V and 4 bases from J, the gap between germline ends came to 11 bases.

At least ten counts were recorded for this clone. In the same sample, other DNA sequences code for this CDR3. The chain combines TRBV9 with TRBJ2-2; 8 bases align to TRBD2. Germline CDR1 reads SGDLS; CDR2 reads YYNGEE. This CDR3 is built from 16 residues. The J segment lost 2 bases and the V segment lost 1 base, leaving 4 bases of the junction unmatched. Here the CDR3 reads CASSVSAGGNTGELFF. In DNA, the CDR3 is TGTGCCAGCAGCGTATCGGCGGGAGGAAACACCGGGGAGCTGTTTTTT.

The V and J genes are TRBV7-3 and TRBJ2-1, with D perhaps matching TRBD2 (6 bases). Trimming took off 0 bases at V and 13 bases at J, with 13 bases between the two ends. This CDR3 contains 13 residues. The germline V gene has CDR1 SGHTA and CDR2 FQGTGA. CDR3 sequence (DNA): TGTGCCAGCAGCTTAACCCGGGGGACCACCCAGTTCTTC. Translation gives CASSLTRGTTQFF.

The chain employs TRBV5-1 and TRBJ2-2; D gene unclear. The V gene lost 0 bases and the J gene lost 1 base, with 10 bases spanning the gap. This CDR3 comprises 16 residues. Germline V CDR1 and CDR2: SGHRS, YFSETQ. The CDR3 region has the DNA TGCGCCAGCAGCTTGGATCTAGTAGGGAACACCGGGGAGCTGTTTTTT. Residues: CASSLDLVGNTGELFF. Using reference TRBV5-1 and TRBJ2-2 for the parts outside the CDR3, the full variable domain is KAGVTQTPRYLIKTRGQQVTLSCSPISGHRSVSWYQQTPGQGLQFLFEYFSETQRNKGNFPGRFSGRQFSNSRSEMNVSTLELGDSALYLCASSLDLVGNTGELFFGEGSRLTVL.

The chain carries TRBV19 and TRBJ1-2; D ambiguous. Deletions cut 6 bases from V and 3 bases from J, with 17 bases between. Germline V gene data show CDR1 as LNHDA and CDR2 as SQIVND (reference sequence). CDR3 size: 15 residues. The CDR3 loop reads CASSQDGAGDYGYTF. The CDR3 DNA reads TGTGCCAGTAGCCAAGACGGCGCCGGGGACTATGGCTACACCTTC.

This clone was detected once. In DNA, the CDR3 is TGTGCCAGCAGCCGACTTTCGACAGGGGGGCTCTCTGGGGCCAACGTCCTGACTTTC. Amino acid sequence: CASSRLSTGGLSGANVLTF. V is TRBV3-1 (or the pseudogene TRBV3-2) and J is TRBJ2-6, with TRBD1 matching 9 bases. The germline gives CDR1 LGHDT, CDR2 YNNKEL (reference sequence). The CDR3 is made up of 19 amino acids. The V segment lost 4 bases and the J segment 0 bases; nucleotides outside the gene matches: 10.

Here the CDR3 reads CASSLVMVQGANTGELFF. CDR3 nucleotides: TGTGCCAGCAGCTTGGTTATGGTTCAGGGGGCGAACACCGGGGAGCTGTTTTTT. The chain is built from TRBV5-5 and TRBJ2-2, with 7 bases fitting TRBD1. The germline V gene encodes CDR1 SGHKS and CDR2 YYEKEE (reference sequence). V lost 0 bases and J lost 0; bases outside the gene matches: 8. This CDR3 is built from 18 residues.

The CDR3 reads CASSVDPLAGANEQFF. Here the CDR3 DNA reads TGTGCCAGCAGCGTAGATCCCCTAGCGGGAGCCAATGAGCAGTTCTTC. The gene calls are TRBV9 and TRBJ2-1, with 10 bases aligning to TRBD2. CDR1 and CDR2 from the germline V gene are SGDLS and YYNGEE. The CDR3 extends over 16 amino acids. The trim removed 0 bases at V and 6 bases at J, leaving 6 bases unmatched.

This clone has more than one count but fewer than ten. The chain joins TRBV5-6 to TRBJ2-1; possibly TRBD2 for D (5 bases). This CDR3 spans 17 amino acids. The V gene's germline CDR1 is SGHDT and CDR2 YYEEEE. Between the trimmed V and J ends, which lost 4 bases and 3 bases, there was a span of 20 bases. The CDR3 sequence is CASSPLPYEGRYNEQFF. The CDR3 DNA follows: TGTGCCAGCAGCCCGCTCCCCTACGAGGGCCGCTACAATGAGCAGTTCTTC.

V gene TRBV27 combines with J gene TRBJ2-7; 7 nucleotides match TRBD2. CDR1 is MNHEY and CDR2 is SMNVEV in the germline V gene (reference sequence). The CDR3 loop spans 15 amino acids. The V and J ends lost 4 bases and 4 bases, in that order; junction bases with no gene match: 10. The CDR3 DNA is TGTGCCAGCAGTTCTCTGGGGGGAGGGCGGTACGAGCAGTACTTC. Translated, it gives CASSSLGGGRYEQYF.

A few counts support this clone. The CDR3 reads CASSSPGLAGGYTDTQYF. CDR3 DNA: TGTGCCAGCAGCTCGCCCGGACTAGCGGGAGGGTACACAGATACGCAGTATTTT. This chain uses TRBV7-6 with TRBJ2-3; 15 bases fit TRBD2. V gave up 4 bases and J gave up 2 bases; unmatched junction bases: 7. Germline V gives CDR1 SGHVS, CDR2 FNYEAQ. The CDR3 is 18 amino acids.

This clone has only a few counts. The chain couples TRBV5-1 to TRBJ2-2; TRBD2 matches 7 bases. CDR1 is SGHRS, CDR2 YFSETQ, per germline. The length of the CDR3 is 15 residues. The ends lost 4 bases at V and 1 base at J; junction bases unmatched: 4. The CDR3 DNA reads TGCGCCAGCAGCCCTAGCGGACAGAACACCGGGGAGCTGTTTTTT. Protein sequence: CASSPSGQNTGELFF.

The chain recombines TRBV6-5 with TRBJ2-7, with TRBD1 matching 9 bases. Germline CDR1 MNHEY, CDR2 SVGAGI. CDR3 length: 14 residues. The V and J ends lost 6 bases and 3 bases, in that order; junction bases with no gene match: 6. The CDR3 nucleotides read TGTGCCAGCAGGCAACAGGGGGCTCTCTACGAGCAGTACTTC. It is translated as CASRQQGALYEQYF.

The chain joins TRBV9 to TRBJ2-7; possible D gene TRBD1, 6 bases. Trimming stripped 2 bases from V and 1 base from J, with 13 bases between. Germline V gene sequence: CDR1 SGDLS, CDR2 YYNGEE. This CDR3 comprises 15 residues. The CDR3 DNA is TGTGCCAGCAGCGTGTCCGGGACACCTTCCTACGAGCAGTACTTC. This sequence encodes CASSVSGTPSYEQYF.

CDR3 nucleotides: TGTGCCAGCAGCCAGGACTCAGGGGGAAGGAAAGCTTTCTTT. Its translation is CASSQDSGGRKAFF. The chain has TRBV3-1 (or the pseudogene TRBV3-2) and TRBJ1-1; 7 bases align to TRBD1. This CDR3 contains 14 residues. Losses at the gene ends were 3 bases for V and 9 bases for J; bases not matched to a gene: 10. The germline CDR1 and CDR2 sequences are LGHDT and YNNKEL (reference sequence).

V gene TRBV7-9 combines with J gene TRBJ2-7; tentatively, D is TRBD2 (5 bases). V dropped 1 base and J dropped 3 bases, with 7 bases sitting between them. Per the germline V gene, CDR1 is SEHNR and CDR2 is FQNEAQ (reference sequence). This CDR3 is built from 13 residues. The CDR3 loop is CASSLGSGYEQYF. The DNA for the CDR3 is TGTGCCAGCAGCTTAGGGAGCGGCTACGAGCAGTACTTC.

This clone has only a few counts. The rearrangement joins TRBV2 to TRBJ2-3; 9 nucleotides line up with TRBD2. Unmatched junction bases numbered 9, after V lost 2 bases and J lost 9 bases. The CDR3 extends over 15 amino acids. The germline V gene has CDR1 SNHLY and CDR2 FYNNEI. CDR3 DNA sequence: TGTGCCAGCAGTGAATTGCGGGAGGGCCCTCGAACGCAGTATTTT. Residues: CASSELREGPRTQYF.